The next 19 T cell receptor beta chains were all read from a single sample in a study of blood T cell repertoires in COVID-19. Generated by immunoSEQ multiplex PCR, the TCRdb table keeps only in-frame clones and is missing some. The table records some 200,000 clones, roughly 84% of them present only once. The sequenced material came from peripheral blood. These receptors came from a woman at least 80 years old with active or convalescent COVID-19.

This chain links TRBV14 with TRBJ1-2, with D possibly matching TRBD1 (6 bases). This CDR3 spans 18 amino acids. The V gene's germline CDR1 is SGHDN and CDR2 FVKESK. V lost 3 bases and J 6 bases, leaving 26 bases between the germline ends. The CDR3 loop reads CASSQRYLGSGGADGYTF. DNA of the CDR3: TGTGCCAGCAGCCAGCGATACTTGGGGTCGGGGGGCGCGGATGGCTACACCTTC.

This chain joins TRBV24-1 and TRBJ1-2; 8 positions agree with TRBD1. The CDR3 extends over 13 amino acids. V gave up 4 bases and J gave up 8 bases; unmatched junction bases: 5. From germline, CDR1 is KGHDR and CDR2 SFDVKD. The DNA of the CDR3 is TGTGCCACCAGTGACCGACAGGGGAAGGGCTACACCTTC. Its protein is CATSDRQGKGYTF.

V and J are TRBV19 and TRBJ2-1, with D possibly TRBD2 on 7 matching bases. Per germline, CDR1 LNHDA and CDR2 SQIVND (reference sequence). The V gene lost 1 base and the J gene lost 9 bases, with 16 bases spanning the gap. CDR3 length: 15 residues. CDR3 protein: CASSIGGLEGGEQFF. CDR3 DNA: TGTGCCAGTAGTATAGGTGGACTAGAGGGGGGTGAGCAGTTCTTC. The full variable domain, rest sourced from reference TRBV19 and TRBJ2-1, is DGGITQSPKYLFRKEGQNVTLSCEQNLNHDAMYWYRQDPGQGLRLIYYSQIVNDFQKGDIAEGYSVSREKKESFPLTVTSAQKNPTAFYLCASSIGGLEGGEQFFGPGTRLTVL.

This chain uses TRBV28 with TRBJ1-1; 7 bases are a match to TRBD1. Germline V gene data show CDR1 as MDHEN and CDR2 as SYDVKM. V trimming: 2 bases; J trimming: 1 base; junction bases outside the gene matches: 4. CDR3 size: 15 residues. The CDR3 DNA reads TGTGCCAGCAGTTTACCTGACAGGGCGAACACTGAAGCTTTCTTT. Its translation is CASSLPDRANTEAFF. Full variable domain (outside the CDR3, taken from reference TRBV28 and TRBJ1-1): DVKVTQSSRYLVKRTGEKVFLECVQDMDHENMFWYRQDPGLGLRLIYFSYDVKMKEKGDIPEGYSVSREKKERFSLILESASTNQTSMYLCASSLPDRANTEAFFGQGTRLTVV.

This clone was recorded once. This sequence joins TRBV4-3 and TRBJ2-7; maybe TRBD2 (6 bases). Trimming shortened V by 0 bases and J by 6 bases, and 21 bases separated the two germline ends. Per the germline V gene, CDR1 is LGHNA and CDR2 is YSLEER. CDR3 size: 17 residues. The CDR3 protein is CASSQDYRLDPVPEQYF. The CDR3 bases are TGCGCCAGCAGCCAAGATTACCGACTAGATCCGGTCCCCGAGCAGTACTTC.

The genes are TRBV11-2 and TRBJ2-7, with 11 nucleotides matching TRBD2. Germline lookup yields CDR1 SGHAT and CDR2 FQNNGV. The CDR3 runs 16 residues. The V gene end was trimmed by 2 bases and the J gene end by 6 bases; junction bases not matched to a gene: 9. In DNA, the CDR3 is TGTGCCAGCAGCTTATCCCTCCTAGCGGGGGGCGGCGAGCAGTACTTC. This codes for CASSLSLLAGGGEQYF.

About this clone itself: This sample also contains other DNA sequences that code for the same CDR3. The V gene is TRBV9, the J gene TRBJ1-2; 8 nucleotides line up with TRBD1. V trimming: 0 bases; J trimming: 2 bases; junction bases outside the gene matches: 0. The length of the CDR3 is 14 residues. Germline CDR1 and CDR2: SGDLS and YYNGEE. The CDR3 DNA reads TGTGCCAGCAGCGTAGGACAGGGGAACTATGGCTACACCTTC. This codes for CASSVGQGNYGYTF.

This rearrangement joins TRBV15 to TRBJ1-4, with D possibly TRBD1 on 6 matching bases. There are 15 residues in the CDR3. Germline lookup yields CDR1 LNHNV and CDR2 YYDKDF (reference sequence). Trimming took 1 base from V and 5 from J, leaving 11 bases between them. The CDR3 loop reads CATSRGQGQNEKLFF. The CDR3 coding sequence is TGTGCCACCAGCAGAGGGCAGGGACAAAATGAAAAACTGTTTTTT.

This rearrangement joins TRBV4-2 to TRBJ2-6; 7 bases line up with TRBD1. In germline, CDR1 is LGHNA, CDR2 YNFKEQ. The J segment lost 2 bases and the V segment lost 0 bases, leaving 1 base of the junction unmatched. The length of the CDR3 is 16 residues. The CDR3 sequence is CASSQEQGTGANVLTF. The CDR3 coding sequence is TGTGCCAGCAGCCAAGAACAGGGGACTGGGGCCAACGTCCTGACTTTC.

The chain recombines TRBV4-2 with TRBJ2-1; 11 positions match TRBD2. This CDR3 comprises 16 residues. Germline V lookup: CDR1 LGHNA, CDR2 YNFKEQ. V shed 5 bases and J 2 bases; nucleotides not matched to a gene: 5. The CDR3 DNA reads TGTGCCAGCAGCGCTCTAGCGGGAGGACCCTACAATGAGCAGTTCTTC. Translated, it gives CASSALAGGPYNEQFF.

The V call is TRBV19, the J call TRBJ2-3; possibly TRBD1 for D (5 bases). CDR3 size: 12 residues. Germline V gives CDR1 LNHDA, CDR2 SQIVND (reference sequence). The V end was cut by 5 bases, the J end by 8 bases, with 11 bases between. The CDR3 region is CASSVGHLTQYF. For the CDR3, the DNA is TGTGCCAGTAGTGTAGGACACCTTACGCAGTATTTT.

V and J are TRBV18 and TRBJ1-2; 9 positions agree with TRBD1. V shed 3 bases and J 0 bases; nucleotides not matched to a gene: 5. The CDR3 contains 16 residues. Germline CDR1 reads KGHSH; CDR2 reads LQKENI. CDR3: CASSPTRQGANYGYTF. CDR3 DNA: TGTGCCAGCTCACCTACCCGACAGGGGGCTAACTATGGCTACACCTTC.

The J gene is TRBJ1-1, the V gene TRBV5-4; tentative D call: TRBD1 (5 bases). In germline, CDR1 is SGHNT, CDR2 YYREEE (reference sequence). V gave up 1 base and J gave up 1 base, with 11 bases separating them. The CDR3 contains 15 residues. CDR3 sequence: CASSLSQGSNTEAFF. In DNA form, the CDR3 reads TGTGCCAGCAGCTTGTCGCAGGGTTCGAACACTGAAGCTTTCTTT.

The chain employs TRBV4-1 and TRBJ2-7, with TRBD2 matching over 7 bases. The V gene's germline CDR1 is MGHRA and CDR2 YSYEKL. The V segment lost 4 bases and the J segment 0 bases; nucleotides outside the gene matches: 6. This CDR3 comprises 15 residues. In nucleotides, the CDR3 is TGCGCCAGCAGCCGGGAGGGGTCCTTCTCCTACGAGCAGTACTTC. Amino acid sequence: CASSREGSFSYEQYF.

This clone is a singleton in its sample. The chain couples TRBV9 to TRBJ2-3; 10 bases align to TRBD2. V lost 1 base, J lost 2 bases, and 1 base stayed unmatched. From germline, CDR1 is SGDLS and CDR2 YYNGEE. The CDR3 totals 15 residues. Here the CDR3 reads CASSVSGRDTDTQYF. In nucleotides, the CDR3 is TGTGCCAGCAGCGTAAGCGGGAGGGACACAGATACGCAGTATTTT.

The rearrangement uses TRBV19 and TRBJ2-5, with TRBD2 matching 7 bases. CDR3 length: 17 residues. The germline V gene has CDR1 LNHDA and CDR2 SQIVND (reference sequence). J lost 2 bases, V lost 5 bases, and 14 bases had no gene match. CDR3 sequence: CASSSLRGIGRQETQYF. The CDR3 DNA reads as TGTGCCAGTAGTTCACTGCGGGGGATTGGCCGGCAAGAGACCCAGTACTTC.

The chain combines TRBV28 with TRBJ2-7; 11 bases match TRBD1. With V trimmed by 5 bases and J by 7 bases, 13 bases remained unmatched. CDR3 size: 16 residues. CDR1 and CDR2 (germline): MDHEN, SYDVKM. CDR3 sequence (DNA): TGTGCCAGCAGTGCCCTCCTCGGACAGGGGGCTGGGGAGCAGTACTTC. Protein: CASSALLGQGAGEQYF.

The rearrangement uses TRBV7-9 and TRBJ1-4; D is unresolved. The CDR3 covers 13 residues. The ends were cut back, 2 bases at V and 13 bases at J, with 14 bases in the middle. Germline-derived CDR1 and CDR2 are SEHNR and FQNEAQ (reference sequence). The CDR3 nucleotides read TGTGCCAGCAGCTTATACCCAGGTGCGGGACTGTTTTTT. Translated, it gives CASSLYPGAGLFF.

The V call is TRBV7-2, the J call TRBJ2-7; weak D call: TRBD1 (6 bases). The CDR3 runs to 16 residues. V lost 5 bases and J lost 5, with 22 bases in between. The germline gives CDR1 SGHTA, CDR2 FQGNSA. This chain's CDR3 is CASSPQRTGTGHEQYF. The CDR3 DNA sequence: TGTGCCAGCAGCCCCCAACGAACAGGGACCGGTCACGAGCAGTACTTC.